One TCR beta chain is described in this entry. Its antigen is undetermined. The data stem from a study of cytomegalovirus exposure and HLA in healthy donors. General study results and limits: TCR beta chains numbering 164 were designated cytomegalovirus-associated. As was reported, the HLA-A and HLA-B alleles of most subjects were accurately predicted from TCR beta sequences. Other equally common chains were less clonally expanded than HLA-associated TCR beta chains, a later analysis showed.

Although they were nominally healthy when sampled, donors likely had unrecorded immune exposures. The primer mix had 60 Vbeta and 13 Jbeta primers. TCRdb's copy holds only in-frame clones and misses some; the assay was immunoSEQ multiplex PCR. The sample records approximately 110,000 clones, about 74% being singletons. Sample: PBMCs. This TCR was sampled from a female donor in good health and CMV-seropositive.

In DNA, the CDR3 is TGTGCCAGCAGCCCCAGTTCGTCCATCACAGGTGTCATGGATGAGCAGTTCTTC. Amino acids: CASSPSSSITGVMDEQFF. The gene calls are TRBV28 and TRBJ2-1, with D perhaps TRBD1 (5 bases). The germline V and J ends were trimmed by 6 bases and 8 bases, with 29 bases remaining between them. Germline values: CDR1 MDHEN, CDR2 SYDVKM. This CDR3 is built from 18 residues.